This TCR beta chain was recorded in a study of cytomegalovirus exposure and HLA in healthy donors. This clone is a singleton in its sample. Its target is not known. The study's findings and limits: It was reported in a later analysis that an Asian-associated ancestry cluster showed fewer N-insertions than the approximately 670-donor mean. In a later analysis, HLA-associated beta chains showed higher expansion and lower generation probabilities than comparable chains. A few CMV-associated chains were confirmed in vitro to be specific for CMV antigens.

This PCR relied on a set of 60 Vbeta primers and 13 Jbeta primers. Data came from immunoSEQ multiplex PCR; TCRdb stores just in-frame clones and leaves some out. The sample carries some 120,000 clones, roughly 78% recorded once. This sequence originates from a woman aged 40-49 years in good health and CMV-seronegative. The sequencing input was PBMCs.

The CDR3 spells CASSLVQGIYGYTF. The CDR3 nucleotides are TGTGCCAGCAGCTTAGTGCAGGGTATCTATGGCTACACCTTC. This chain joins TRBV7-2 and TRBJ1-2; D possibly corresponds to TRBD1 (5 bases). This CDR3 region has 14 residues. V shed 1 base and J shed 4 bases, with 10 bases lying between them. Germline V CDR1 and CDR2: SGHTA, FQGNSA.